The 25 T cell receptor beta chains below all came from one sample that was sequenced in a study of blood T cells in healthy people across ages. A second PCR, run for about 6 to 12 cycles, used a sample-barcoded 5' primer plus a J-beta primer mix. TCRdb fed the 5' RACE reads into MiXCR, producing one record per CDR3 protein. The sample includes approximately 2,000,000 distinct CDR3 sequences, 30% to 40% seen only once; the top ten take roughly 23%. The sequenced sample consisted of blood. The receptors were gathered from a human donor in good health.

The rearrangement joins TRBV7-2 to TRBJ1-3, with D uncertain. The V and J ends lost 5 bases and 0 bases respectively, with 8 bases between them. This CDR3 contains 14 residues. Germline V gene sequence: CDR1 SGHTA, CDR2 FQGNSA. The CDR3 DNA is TGTGCCAGCAGCGAACAGAGCTCTGGAAACACCATATATTTT. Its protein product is CASSEQSSGNTIYF.

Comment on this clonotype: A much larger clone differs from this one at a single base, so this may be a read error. The CDR3 sequence: CASSLGPAGGYTDTQYF. DNA of the CDR3: TGTGCCAGCAGCTTAGGTCCAGCGGGGGGGTACACAGATACGCAGTATTTT. The chain combines TRBV7-2 with TRBJ2-3; TRBD2 aligns across 10 bases. The CDR3 has 17 amino acids. V dropped 1 base and J dropped 2; count of bases not matched to a gene: 6. Germline V lookup: CDR1 SGHTA, CDR2 FQGNSA.

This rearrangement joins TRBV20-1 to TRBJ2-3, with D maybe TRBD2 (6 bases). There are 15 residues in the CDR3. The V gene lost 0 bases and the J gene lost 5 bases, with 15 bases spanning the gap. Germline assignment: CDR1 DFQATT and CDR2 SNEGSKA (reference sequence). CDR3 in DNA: TGCAGTGCTAGAGATTTGCTAGCGAACGTAGATACGCAGTATTTT. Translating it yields CSARDLLANVDTQYF.

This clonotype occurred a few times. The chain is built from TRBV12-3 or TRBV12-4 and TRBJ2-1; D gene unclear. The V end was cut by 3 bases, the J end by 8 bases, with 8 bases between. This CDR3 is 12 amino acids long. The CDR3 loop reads CASSFMWDEQFF. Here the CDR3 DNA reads TGTGCCAGCAGTTTTATGTGGGATGAGCAGTTCTTC.

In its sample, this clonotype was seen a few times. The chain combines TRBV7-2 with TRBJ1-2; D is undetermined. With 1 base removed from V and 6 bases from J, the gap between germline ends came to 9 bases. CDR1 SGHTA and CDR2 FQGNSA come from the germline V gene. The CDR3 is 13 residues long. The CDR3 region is CASSLGGYNGYTF. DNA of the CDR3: TGTGCCAGCAGCTTAGGGGGATACAATGGCTACACCTTC.

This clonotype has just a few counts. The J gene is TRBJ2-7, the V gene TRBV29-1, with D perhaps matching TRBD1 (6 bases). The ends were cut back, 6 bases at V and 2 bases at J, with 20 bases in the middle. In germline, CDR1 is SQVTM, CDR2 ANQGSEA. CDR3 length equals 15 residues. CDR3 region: CSVEWTGTTTYEQYF. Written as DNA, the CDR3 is TGCAGCGTCGAATGGACCGGGACAACCACCTACGAGCAGTACTTC.

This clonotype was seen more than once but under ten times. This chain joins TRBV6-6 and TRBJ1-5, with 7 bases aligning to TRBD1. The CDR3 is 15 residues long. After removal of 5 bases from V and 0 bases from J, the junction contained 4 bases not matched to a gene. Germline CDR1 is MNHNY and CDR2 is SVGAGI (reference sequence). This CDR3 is CASSRTGVSNQPQHF. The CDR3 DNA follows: TGTGCCAGCAGTCGTACAGGGGTTAGCAATCAGCCCCAGCATTTT.

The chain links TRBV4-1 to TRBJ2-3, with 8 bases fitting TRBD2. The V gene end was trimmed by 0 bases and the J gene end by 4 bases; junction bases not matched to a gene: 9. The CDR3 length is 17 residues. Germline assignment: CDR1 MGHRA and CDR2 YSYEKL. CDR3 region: CASSQETSGGLPDTQYF. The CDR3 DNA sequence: TGCGCCAGCAGCCAAGAAACCAGCGGGGGCCTCCCAGATACGCAGTATTTT.

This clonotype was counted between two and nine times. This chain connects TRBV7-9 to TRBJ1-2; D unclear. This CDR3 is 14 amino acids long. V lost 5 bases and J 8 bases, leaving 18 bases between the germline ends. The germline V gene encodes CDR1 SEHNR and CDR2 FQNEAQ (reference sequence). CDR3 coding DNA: TGTGCCAGCAGCGTACCCGGGTCCCGCGGCGGCTACACCTTC. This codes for CASSVPGSRGGYTF.

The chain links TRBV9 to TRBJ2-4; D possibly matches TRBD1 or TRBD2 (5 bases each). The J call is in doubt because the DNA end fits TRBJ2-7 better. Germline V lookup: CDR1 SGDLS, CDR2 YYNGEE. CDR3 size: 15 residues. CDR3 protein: CASSVGGDPVYEQYF. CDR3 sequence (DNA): TGTGCCAGCAGCGTAGGAGGGGACCCCGTCTACGAGCAGTACTTC.

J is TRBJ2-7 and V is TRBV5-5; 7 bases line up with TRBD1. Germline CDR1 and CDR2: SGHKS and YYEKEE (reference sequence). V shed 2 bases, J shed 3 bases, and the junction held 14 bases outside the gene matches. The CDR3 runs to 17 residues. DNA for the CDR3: TGTGCCAGCAGCTTAATCCCCGACAGGGAAAGCATCTACGAGCAGTACTTC. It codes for CASSLIPDRESIYEQYF.

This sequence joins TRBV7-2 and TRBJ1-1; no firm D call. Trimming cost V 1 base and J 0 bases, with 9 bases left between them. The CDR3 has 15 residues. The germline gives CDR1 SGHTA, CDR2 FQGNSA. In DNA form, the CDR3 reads TGTGCCAGCAGCTTAGAAAGTTACATGAACACTGAAGCTTTCTTT. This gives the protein CASSLESYMNTEAFF.

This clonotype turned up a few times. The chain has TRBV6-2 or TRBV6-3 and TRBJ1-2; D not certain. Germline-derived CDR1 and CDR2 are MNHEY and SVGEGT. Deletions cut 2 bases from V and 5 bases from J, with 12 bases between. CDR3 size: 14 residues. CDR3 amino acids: CASSYKRPVYGYTF. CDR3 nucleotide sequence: TGTGCCAGCAGTTACAAGCGTCCCGTTTATGGCTACACCTTC.

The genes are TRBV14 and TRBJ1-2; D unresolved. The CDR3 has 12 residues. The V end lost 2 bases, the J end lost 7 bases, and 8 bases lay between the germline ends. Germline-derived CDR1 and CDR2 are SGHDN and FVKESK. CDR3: CASSQSRRGYTF. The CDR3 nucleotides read TGTGCCAGCAGCCAAAGCAGGCGTGGCTACACCTTC. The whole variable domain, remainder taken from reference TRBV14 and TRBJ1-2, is EAGVTQFPSHSVIEKGQTVTLRCDPISGHDNLYWYRRVMGKEIKFLLHFVKESKQDESGMPNNRFLAERTGGTYSTLKVQPAELEDSGVYFCASSQSRRGYTFGSGTRLTVV.

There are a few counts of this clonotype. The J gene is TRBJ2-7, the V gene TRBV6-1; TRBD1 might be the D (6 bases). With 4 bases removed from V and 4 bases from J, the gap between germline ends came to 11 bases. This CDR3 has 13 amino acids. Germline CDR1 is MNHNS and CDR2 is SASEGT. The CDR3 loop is CASSARGRYEQYF. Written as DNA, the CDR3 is TGTGCCAGCAGTGCCAGGGGAAGATACGAGCAGTACTTC.

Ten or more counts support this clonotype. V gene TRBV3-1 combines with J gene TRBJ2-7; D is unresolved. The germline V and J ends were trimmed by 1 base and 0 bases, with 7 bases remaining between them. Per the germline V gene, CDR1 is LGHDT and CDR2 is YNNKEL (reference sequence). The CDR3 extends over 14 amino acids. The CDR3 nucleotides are TGTGCCAGCAGCCAAGTTGGGGACTCCTACGAGCAGTACTTC. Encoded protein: CASSQVGDSYEQYF.

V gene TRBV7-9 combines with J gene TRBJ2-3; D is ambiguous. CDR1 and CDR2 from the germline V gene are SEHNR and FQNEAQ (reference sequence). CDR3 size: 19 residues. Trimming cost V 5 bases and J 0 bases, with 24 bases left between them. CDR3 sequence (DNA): TGTGCCAGCAGCCCCACTGGGGAACTCTATCGATCTAGCACAGATACGCAGTATTTT. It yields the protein CASSPTGELYRSSTDTQYF.

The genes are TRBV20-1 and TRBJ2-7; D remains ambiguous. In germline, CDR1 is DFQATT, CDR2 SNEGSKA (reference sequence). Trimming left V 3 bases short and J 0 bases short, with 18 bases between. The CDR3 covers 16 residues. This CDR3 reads CSASGSSQHSSYEQYF. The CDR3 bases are TGCAGTGCTAGTGGGTCCAGCCAGCATTCCTCCTACGAGCAGTACTTC.

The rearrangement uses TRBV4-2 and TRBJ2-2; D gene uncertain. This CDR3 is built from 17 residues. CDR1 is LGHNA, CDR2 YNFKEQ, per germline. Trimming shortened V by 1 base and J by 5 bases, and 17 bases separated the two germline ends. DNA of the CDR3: TGTGCCAGCAGCCAAGTCATCAGAAGTGGAGAAACCGGGGAGCTGTTTTTT. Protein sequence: CASSQVIRSGETGELFF.

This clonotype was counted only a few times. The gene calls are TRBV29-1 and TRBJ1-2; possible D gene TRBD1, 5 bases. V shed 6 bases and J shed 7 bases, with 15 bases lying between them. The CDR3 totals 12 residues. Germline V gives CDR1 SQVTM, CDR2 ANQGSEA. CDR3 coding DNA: TGCAGCGTCGGGGACGAAGTGGGTGGCTACACCTTC. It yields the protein CSVGDEVGGYTF.

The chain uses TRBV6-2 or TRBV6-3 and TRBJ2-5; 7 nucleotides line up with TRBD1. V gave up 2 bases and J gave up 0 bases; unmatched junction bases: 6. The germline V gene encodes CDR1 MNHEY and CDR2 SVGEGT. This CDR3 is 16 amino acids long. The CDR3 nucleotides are TGTGCCAGCAGTTACCCCGGGACAGCGAACCAAGAGACCCAGTACTTC. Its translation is CASSYPGTANQETQYF.

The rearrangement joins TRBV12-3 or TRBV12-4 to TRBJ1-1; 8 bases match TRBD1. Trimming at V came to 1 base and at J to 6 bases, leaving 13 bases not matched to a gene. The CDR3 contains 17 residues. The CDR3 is CASSLEQGVLVPAEAFF. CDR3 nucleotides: TGTGCCAGCAGTTTAGAACAGGGGGTGTTGGTCCCCGCTGAAGCTTTCTTT.

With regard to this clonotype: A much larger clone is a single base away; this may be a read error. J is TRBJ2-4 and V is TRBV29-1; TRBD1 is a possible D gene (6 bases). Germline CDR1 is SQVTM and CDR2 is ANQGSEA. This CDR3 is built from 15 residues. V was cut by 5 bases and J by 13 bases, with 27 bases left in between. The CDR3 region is CSVKTSGTFYNEQYF. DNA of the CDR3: TGCAGCGTTAAGACTTCCGGGACATTCTACAATGAGCAGTACTTC. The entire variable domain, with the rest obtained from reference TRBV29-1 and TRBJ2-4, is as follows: SAVISQKPSRDICQRGTSLTIQCQVDSQVTMMFWYRQQPGQSLTLIATANQGSEATYESGFVIDKFPISRPNLTFSTLTVSNMSPEDSSIYLCSVKTSGTFYNEQYFGAGTRLSVL.

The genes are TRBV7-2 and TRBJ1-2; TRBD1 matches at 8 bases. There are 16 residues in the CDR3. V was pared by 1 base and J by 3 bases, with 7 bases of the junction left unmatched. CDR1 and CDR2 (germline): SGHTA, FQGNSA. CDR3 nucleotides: TGTGCCAGCAGCTTAGTACAGGGGGTGGCGGACTATGGCTACACCTTC. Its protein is CASSLVQGVADYGYTF. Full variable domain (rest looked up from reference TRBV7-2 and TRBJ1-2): GAGVSQSPSNKVTEKGKDVELRCDPISGHTALYWYRQSLGQGLEFLIYFQGNSAPDKSGLPSDRFSAERTGGSVSTLTIQRTQQEDSAVYLCASSLVQGVADYGYTFGSGTRLTVV.

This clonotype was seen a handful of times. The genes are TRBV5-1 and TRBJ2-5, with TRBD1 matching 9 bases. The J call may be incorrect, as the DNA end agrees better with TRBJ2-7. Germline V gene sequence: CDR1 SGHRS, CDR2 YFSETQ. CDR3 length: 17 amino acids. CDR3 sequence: CASSFNPPGQGSNEQYF. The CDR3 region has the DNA TGCGCCAGCAGCTTCAATCCGCCGGGACAGGGATCTAACGAGCAGTACTTC.